This T cell receptor (beta chain) was observed in a study of shared T cell receptors in the human thymus. The table came from immunoSEQ multiplex PCR; TCRdb's copy has only in-frame clones and leaves some out. The sample includes some 760,000 clones, approximately 83% seen only once; the top ten take under 0.012%. Germline values: CDR1 MGHRA, CDR2 YSYEKL. V lost 2 bases and J lost 4; bases outside the gene matches: 16. CDR3 length: 18 residues. The same data also contributed to another study, on human thymus T cells. That study reports: Having corrective surgery for congenital heart defects, healthy Finnish infants were the ones who donated. Resections that were taken during corrective heart surgery supplied the thymus tissue. Biased V and J segment usage appeared in thymus and peripheral blood.

The sequencing input was thymocytes. The TCR originated in a girl under three years old with a congenital heart defect. The chain employs TRBV4-1 and TRBJ1-1; 7 bases are a match to TRBD1. The CDR3 DNA reads TGCGCCAGCAGCCAACGAGGACCCGGACAGGAATGGGCCACTGAAGCTTTCTTT. It yields the protein CASSQRGPGQEWATEAFF.